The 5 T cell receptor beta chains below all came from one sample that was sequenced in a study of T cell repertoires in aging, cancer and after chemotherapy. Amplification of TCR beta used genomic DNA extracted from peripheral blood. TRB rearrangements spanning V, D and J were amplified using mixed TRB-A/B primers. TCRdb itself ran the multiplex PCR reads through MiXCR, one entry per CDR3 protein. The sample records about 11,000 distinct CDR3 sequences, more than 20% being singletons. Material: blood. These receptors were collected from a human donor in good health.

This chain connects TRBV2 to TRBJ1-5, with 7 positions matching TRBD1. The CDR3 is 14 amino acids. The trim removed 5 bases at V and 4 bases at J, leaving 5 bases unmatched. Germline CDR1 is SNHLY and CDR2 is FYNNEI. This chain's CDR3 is CASSHDRVNQPQHF. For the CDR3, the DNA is TGTGCCAGCAGTCATGACAGGGTGAATCAGCCCCAGCATTTT.

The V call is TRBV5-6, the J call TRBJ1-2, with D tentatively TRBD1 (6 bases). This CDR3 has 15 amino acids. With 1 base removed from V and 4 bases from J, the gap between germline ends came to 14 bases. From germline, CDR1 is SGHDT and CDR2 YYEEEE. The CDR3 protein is CASSLTGQYLYGYTF. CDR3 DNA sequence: TGTGCCAGCAGCTTGACAGGGCAGTACCTCTATGGCTACACCTTC.

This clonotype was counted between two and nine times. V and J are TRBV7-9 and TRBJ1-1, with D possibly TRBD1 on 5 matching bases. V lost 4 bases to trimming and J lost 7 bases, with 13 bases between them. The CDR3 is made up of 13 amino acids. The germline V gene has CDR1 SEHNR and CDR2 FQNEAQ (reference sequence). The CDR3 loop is CASSSTGSREAFF. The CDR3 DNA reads TGTGCCAGCAGCTCAACAGGCTCCCGTGAAGCTTTCTTT. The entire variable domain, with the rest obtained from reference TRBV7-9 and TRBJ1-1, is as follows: DTGVSQNPRHKITKRGQNVTFRCDPISEHNRLYWYRQTLGQGPEFLTYFQNEAQLEKSRLLSDRFSAERPKGSFSTLEIQRTEQGDSAMYLCASSSTGSREAFFGQGTRLTVV.

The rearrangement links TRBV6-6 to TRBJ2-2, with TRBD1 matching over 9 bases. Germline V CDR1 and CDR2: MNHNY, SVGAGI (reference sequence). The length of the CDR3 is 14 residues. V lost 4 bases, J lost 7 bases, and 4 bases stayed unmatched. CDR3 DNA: TGTGCCAGCAGTTCCACAGGGGGCCACGGGGAGCTGTTTTTT. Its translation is CASSSTGGHGELFF.

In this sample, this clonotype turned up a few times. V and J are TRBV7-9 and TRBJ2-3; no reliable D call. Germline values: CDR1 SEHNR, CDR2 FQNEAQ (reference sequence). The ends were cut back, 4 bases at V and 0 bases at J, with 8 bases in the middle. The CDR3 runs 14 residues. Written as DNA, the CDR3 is TGTGCCAGCAGCTATACCCTTAGCACAGATACGCAGTATTTT. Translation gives CASSYTLSTDTQYF.